This record concerns one TCR beta chain sequence. Some clones are missing from TCRdb's copy, which holds only in-frame ones; the method was immunoSEQ multiplex PCR. Counted here are approximately 94,000 clones, about 95% occurring once; the ten biggest clones make up approximately 0.37%. The germline V gene has CDR1 SGHTA and CDR2 FQGNSA. Between the trimmed V and J ends, which lost 2 bases and 3 bases, there was a span of 23 bases. The CDR3 loop spans 18 amino acids. The data belong to a study of technical replicates of blood from several donors. This chain joins TRBV7-2 and TRBJ2-7; D possibly corresponds to TRBD1 (6 bases). Source material: T cells isolated from PBMCs. The receptor comes from a human donor in good health. CDR3 amino acids: CASSLYGRGRQLYYEQYF. As DNA, the CDR3 is TGTGCCAGCAGCTTATATGGCAGGGGTCGACAGCTATACTACGAGCAGTACTTC.